What follows are 3 T cell receptor beta chains derived from one specimen sequenced in a study of blood T cells in healthy people across ages. With a J-beta primer mix and a sample-barcoded 5' primer, a second PCR ran roughly 6 to 11 cycles. TCRdb re-called the 5' RACE reads through MiXCR, storing one row per CDR3 protein. The sample records 1.5 million to 2 million distinct CDR3 sequences, approximately 39% being singletons. The sample taken for sequencing was blood. Receptor source: a human donor in good health.

The chain joins TRBV3-1 to TRBJ2-7; D is possibly TRBD2 (6 bases). This CDR3 contains 17 residues. V lost 4 bases and J 0 bases, leaving 19 bases between the germline ends. Germline lookup yields CDR1 LGHDT and CDR2 YNNKEL (reference sequence). CDR3 residues: CASSPLGGVEGSYEQYF. CDR3 nucleotide sequence: TGTGCCAGCAGCCCCCTGGGAGGCGTGGAGGGCTCCTACGAGCAGTACTTC.

The rearrangement uses TRBV7-8 and TRBJ1-3, with unresolved D. The CDR3 has 13 residues. V was clipped by 3 bases and J by 0 bases, with 3 bases between them. Germline assignment: CDR1 SGHVS and CDR2 FQNEAQ. As DNA, the CDR3 is TGTGCCAGCAGCTTTAACTCTGGAAACACCATATATTTT. It translates to CASSFNSGNTIYF.

The chain carries TRBV6-1 and TRBJ2-7, with D tentatively TRBD1 or TRBD2 (5 bases each). Germline values: CDR1 MNHNS, CDR2 SASEGT. The length of the CDR3 is 15 residues. The V end was cut by 3 bases, the J end by 3 bases, with 15 bases between. The CDR3 nucleotides are TGTGCCAGCAGTGAGGGACCGATTCGTAACTACGAGCAGTACTTC. It encodes CASSEGPIRNYEQYF.